This TCR beta chain was sequenced during a study of T cell repertoires in aging, cancer and after chemotherapy. Study-wide background: About 9 million TCR reads made up the full dataset.

This CDR3 has 14 residues. The V gene lost 10 bases and the J gene lost 1 base, with 14 bases spanning the gap. The template was genomic DNA from peripheral blood, not RNA. A mixed TRB-A/B primer pool amplified rearranged TRB by multiplex touch-down PCR. TCRdb recomputed calls from the multiplex PCR reads with MiXCR, one row per CDR3 protein. The sample lists roughly 12,000 distinct CDR3 sequences, about 40% occurring once. This TCR derives from a human donor in good health. The donor label of this sample is uncertain. This chain links TRBV12-3 or TRBV12-4 with TRBJ1-5; D unclear. The sequenced sample was blood. The DNA of the CDR3 is TGTGCCACCAGCCCCATGATCAGCAATCAGCCCCAGCATTTT. It encodes CATSPMISNQPQHF.